Listed below are T cell receptor beta chains from one sample, sequenced in a study of T cell responses to AZD1222 COVID-19 vaccine. Clones were sequenced by immunoSEQ multiplex PCR, and TCRdb holds only the in-frame ones, with some missing. The sample lists about 120,000 clones; more than 85% were seen once. This material consisted of peripheral blood, taken on day 0 of AZD1222 vaccination. The receptors were sampled from an adult in good health. Both conserved end residues are part of each CDR3. D genes are given only for firm matches. Only part of the rows carry a size: once, few, many, or a class if the clone is expanded.

. TRBJ2-3 TRBD1 TRBV2 CASSPGTGLSTQYF TGTGCCAGCAGTCCCGGGACAGGTTTAAGTACGCAGTATTTT
. TRBJ1-5 TRBD1 TRBV19 CASSTLPGQGDQPQHF TGTGCCAGTAGTACTTTGCCGGGACAGGGCGATCAGCCCCAGCATTTT
. TRBJ2-3 . TRBV30 CAWRASSSTDTQYF TGTGCCTGGAGAGCTTCGTCCAGCACAGATACGCAGTATTTT
. TRBJ1-5 TRBD1 TRBV27 CASSLKTGYGQPQHF TGTGCCAGCAGTTTAAAGACAGGGTACGGGCAGCCCCAGCATTTT
. TRBJ1-2 . TRBV5-6 CASSLELGIYGYTF TGTGCCAGCAGCTTGGAGTTGGGAATCTATGGCTACACCTTC
. TRBJ1-1 . TRBV30 CAWRLNTEAFF TGTGCCTGGAGGTTGAACACTGAAGCTTTCTTT
. TRBJ2-2 . TRBV4-1 CASGRRGTGELFF TGCGCCAGCGGACGAAGGGGGACCGGGGAGCTGTTTTTT
. TRBJ1-6 . TRBV30 CAWSVSLSNNSPLHF TGTGCCTGGAGTGTGTCGTTGTCCAATAATTCACCCCTCCACTTT
. TRBJ1-1 . TRBV10-3 CAIRRNTEAFF TGTGCCATCAGGAGGAACACTGAAGCTTTCTTT
. TRBJ1-3 . TRBV28 CASSFGTASGNTIYF TGTGCCAGCAGTTTTGGGACGGCCTCTGGAAACACCATATATTTT
. TRBJ1-2 . TRBV5-6 CASSLGREGGTF TGTGCCAGCAGCTTGGGACGGGAGGGTGGCACCTTC
. TRBJ2-1 . TRBV19 CASSPQVPYNEQFF TGTGCCAGTAGTCCACAAGTTCCCTACAATGAGCAGTTCTTC
. TRBJ2-5 . TRBV7-9 CASSYRPSGEETQYF TGTGCCAGCAGCTATCGGCCGAGCGGAGAAGAGACCCAGTACTTC
. TRBJ2-7 . TRBV29-1 CSVEDRNRANEQYF TGCAGCGTTGAAGATAGAAACAGGGCGAACGAGCAGTACTTC
. TRBJ1-5 . TRBV3-1/TRBV3-2 CASSHPGSNQPQHF TGTGCCAGCAGCCACCCGGGGAGCAATCAGCCCCAGCATTTT
. TRBJ2-4 . TRBV19 CASSKGTVQFPWAVNLTKNIQYF TGTGCCAGTAGTAAGGGGACCGTCCAGTTCCCATGGGCCGTTAATCTAACCAAAAACATTCAGTACTTC
. TRBJ2-1 TRBD2 TRBV2 CASSEGPGLAGGWRVYNEQFF TGTGCCAGCAGTGAGGGACCGGGACTAGCGGGAGGATGGAGGGTATACAATGAGCAGTTCTTC
. TRBJ1-2 . TRBV5-6 CASSLRGITYGYTF TGTGCCAGCAGCTTGAGAGGGATAACCTATGGCTACACCTTC
. TRBJ2-7 TRBD1 TRBV5-4 CASSRGQGAYEQYF TGTGCCAGCAGCCGGGGACAGGGGGCCTACGAGCAGTACTTC
. TRBJ2-2 . TRBV19 CASSIGEAGELFF TGTGCCAGTAGTATAGGAGAGGCCGGGGAGCTGTTTTTT
. TRBJ2-2 TRBD1 TRBV6-4 CASRKTGANTGELFF TGTGCCAGCAGAAAAACAGGGGCGAACACCGGGGAGCTGTTTTTT
. TRBJ2-1 . TRBV18 CASSPWTGRKGPDNEQFF TGTGCCAGCTCACCCTGGACCGGGAGAAAGGGTCCCGACAATGAGCAGTTCTTC
. TRBJ2-6 . TRBV5-5 CASRLMRTGANVLTF TGTGCCAGCAGATTAATGAGAACTGGGGCCAACGTCCTGACTTTC
. TRBJ1-4 . TRBV11-2 CASSFDNEKLFF TGTGCCAGCAGCTTTGACAATGAAAAACTGTTTTTT
. TRBJ2-3 . TRBV5-6 CASSSDFVWGTTDTQYF TGTGCCAGCAGCTCTGACTTTGTATGGGGAACGACAGATACGCAGTATTTT
. TRBJ2-7 TRBD2 TRBV6-5 CASSESGRAGEQYF TGTGCCAGCAGCGAGAGCGGGAGGGCCGGCGAGCAGTACTTC
. TRBJ1-3 TRBD1 TRBV28 CASSLSPGQGISGNTIYF TGTGCCAGCAGTTTATCCCCCGGACAGGGGATTTCTGGAAACACCATATATTTT
. TRBJ1-2 . TRBV28 CASTWQGDYGYTF TGTGCCAGCACCTGGCAGGGTGACTATGGCTACACCTTC
. TRBJ2-1 . TRBV5-5 CASSLGLRASYNEQFF TGTGCCAGCAGCTTGGGTCTTAGAGCGTCCTACAATGAGCAGTTCTTC
. TRBJ2-7 . TRBV5-1 CASSLRVGSYEQYF TGCGCCAGCAGCCTACGGGTGGGGTCCTACGAGCAGTACTTC
. TRBJ2-1 . TRBV20-1 CSAREDGEQFF TGCAGTGCTAGAGAGGACGGTGAGCAGTTCTTC
. TRBJ2-7 . TRBV21-1 CASAATSGTSPLYEQYF TGTGCCAGCGCGGCGACTAGCGGGACAAGCCCCCTCTACGAGCAGTACTTC
. TRBJ1-1 . TRBV23-1 CASSLNRRLTEAFF TGCGCCAGCAGTCTAAACAGAAGATTAACTGAAGCTTTCTTT
. TRBJ1-2 . TRBV9 CASSPDRTKNYGYTF TGTGCCAGCAGCCCCGACAGGACCAAAAACTATGGCTACACCTTC
. TRBJ1-2 . TRBV27 CASSFGAGNYGYTF TGTGCCAGCAGTTTCGGGGCTGGTAACTATGGCTACACCTTC
. TRBJ1-5 . TRBV28 CASSLWGAGSRGYQPQHF TGTGCCAGCAGTTTATGGGGCGCAGGGTCGAGGGGTTATCAGCCCCAGCATTTT
. TRBJ1-3 . TRBV10-2 CASRRWDTLSGNTIYF TGCGCCAGCAGGCGGTGGGACACGCTCTCTGGAAACACCATATATTTT
. TRBJ2-3 . TRBV19 CASSVRPTTDTQYF TGTGCCAGTAGTGTCCGCCCAACGACAGATACGCAGTATTTT
. TRBJ1-5 . TRBV5-4 CASSSDPNQPQHF TGTGCCAGCAGTTCTGACCCAAATCAGCCCCAGCATTTT
. TRBJ1-3 . TRBV5-1 CASSLEGGTGNTIYF TGCGCCAGCAGCTTGGAGGGGGGTACTGGAAACACCATATATTTT
. TRBJ2-7 TRBD1 TRBV7-2 CASSLAGTGFEQYF TGTGCCAGCAGCTTAGCCGGGACAGGGTTCGAGCAGTACTTC
. TRBJ1-2 . TRBV6-1 CASSDRDIYGYTF TGTGCCAGCAGTGACCGGGATATCTATGGCTACACCTTC
. TRBJ1-5 . TRBV15 CATSGLDTPNQPQHF TGTGCCACCAGCGGATTGGACACACCAAATCAGCCCCAGCATTTT
. TRBJ1-2 . TRBV28 CASSYPGPANYGYTF TGTGCCAGCAGTTACCCGGGCCCAGCTAACTATGGCTACACCTTC
. TRBJ1-3 . TRBV27 CASSLRESGNTIYF TGTGCCAGCAGCCTTCGGGAATCTGGAAACACCATATATTTT
. TRBJ2-1 . TRBV19 CASSRRAYDEQFF TGTGCCAGTAGTAGGAGGGCGTATGATGAGCAGTTCTTC
. TRBJ1-6 . TRBV4-1 CASSQDPGVASPLHF TGCGCCAGCAGCCAAGACCCAGGGGTTGCTTCACCCCTCCACTTT
. TRBJ2-3 TRBD2 TRBV11-2 CASSLTSGRAADTQYF TGTGCCAGCAGCCTGACTAGCGGGAGGGCCGCGGATACGCAGTATTTT
. TRBJ2-1 TRBD2 TRBV19 CASSIVDSGMWNEQFF TGTGCCAGTAGTATTGTCGATAGCGGGATGTGGAATGAGCAGTTCTTC
. TRBJ2-1 TRBD2 TRBV19 CASRPGTSGRSFF TGTGCCAGTAGACCCGGGACGAGCGGGAGATCGTTCTTC
. TRBJ1-6 TRBD1 TRBV19 CASGTENSPLHF TGTGCCAGCGGGACAGAGAATTCACCCCTCCACTTT
. TRBJ1-2 . TRBV5-4 CASSPTTLNYGYTF TGTGCCAGCAGCCCTACGACACTCAACTATGGCTACACCTTC
once TRBJ1-1 TRBD1 TRBV4-1 CASSQASTGLNTEAFF TGCGCCAGCAGCCAAGCCTCGACAGGGTTGAACACTGAAGCTTTCTTT
. TRBJ2-6 TRBD1 TRBV5-1 CASSQTGVSSGANVLTF TGCGCCAGCAGCCAGACAGGGGTCAGCTCTGGGGCCAACGTCCTGACTTTC